This entry is about one T cell receptor (beta chain). The data were obtained in a study of blood T cell repertoires in COVID-19. Study summary: PBMCs, B-cell-depleted T cells, or T cells provided the cDNA or gDNA that made up the material.

The CDR3 spans 14 residues. The V gene lost 5 bases and the J gene lost 5 bases, with 10 bases spanning the gap. Looked up from germline, CDR1 is SEHNR and CDR2 is FQNEAQ (reference sequence). Data came from immunoSEQ multiplex PCR; TCRdb stores just in-frame clones and leaves some out. This sample has approximately 130,000 clones, with roughly 86% found just once. The sequence was obtained from a human donor in a cohort sampled during active COVID-19. Specimen: peripheral blood. The genes are TRBV7-9 and TRBJ1-6, with no clear D. CDR3 loop: CASSRTEDNSPLHF. The CDR3 DNA is TGTGCCAGCAGCCGCACAGAAGATAATTCACCCCTCCACTTT.